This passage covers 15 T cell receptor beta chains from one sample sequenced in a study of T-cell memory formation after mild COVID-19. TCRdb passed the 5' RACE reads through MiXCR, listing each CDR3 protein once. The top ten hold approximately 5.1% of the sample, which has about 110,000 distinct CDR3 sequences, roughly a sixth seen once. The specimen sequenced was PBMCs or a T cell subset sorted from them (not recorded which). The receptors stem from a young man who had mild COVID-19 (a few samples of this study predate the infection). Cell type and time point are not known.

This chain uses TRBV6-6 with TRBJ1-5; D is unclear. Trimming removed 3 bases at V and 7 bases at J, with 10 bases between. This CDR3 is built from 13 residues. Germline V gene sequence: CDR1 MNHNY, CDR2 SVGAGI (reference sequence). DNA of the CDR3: TGTGCCAGCAGTTATGGGGAGGGCCAGCCCCAGCATTTT. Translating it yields CASSYGEGQPQHF.

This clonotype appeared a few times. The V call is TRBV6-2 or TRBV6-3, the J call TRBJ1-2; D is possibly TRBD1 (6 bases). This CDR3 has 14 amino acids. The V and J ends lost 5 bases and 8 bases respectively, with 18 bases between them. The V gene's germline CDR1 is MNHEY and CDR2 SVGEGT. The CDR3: CASSHLTGTWGYTF. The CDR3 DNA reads TGTGCCAGCAGTCACCTGACAGGAACGTGGGGCTACACCTTC.

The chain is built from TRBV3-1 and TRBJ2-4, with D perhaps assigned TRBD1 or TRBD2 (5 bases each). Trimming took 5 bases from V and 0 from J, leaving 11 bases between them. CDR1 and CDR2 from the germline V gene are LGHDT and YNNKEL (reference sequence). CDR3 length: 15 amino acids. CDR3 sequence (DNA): TGTGCCAGCAGCGACCCCGGGACAGCCAAAAACATTCAGTACTTC. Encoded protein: CASSDPGTAKNIQYF.

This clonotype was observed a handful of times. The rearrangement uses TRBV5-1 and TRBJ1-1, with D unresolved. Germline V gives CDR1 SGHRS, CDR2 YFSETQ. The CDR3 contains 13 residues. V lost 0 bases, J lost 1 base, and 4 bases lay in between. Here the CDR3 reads CASSLEWNTEAFF. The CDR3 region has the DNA TGCGCCAGCAGCTTGGAATGGAACACTGAAGCTTTCTTT. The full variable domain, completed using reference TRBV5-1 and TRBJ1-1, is KAGVTQTPRYLIKTRGQQVTLSCSPISGHRSVSWYQQTPGQGLQFLFEYFSETQRNKGNFPGRFSGRQFSNSRSEMNVSTLELGDSALYLCASSLEWNTEAFFGQGTRLTVV.

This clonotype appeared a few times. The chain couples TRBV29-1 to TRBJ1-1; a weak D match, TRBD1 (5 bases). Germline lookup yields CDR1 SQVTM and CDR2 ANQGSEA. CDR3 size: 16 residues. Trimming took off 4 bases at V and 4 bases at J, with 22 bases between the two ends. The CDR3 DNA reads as TGCAGCGTTGCCAAAGGGGTATCGGGAGGGATCACTGAAGCTTTCTTT. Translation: CSVAKGVSGGITEAFF. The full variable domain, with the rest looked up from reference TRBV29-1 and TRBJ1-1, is SAVISQKPSRDICQRGTSLTIQCQVDSQVTMMFWYRQQPGQSLTLIATANQGSEATYESGFVIDKFPISRPNLTFSTLTVSNMSPEDSSIYLCSVAKGVSGGITEAFFGQGTRLTVV.

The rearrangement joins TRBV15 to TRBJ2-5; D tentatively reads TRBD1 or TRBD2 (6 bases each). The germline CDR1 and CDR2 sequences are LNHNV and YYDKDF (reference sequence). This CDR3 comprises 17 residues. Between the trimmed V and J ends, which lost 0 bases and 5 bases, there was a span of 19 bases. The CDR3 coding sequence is TGTGCCACCAGCAGAGATTTATCGGGGGCAGCGCCGGAGACCCAGTACTTC. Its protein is CATSRDLSGAAPETQYF.

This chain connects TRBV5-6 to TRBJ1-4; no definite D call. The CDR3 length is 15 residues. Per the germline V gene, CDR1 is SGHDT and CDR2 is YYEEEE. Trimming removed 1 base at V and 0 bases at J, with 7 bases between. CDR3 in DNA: TGTGCCAGCAGCTTGATGAGCGCAACTAATGAAAAACTGTTTTTT. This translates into CASSLMSATNEKLFF. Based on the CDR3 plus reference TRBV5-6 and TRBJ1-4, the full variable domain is DAGVTQSPTHLIKTRGQQVTLRCSPKSGHDTVSWYQQALGQGPQFIFQYYEEEERQRGNFPDRFSGHQFPNYSSELNVNALLLGDSALYLCASSLMSATNEKLFFGSGTQLSVL.

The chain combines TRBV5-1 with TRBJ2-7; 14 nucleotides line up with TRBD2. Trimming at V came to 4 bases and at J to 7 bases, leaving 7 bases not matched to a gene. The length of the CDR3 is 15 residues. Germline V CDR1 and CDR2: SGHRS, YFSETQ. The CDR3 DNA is TGCGCCAGCAGCGGACTAGCGGGGGGCCCGATGGAGCAGTACTTC. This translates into CASSGLAGGPMEQYF.

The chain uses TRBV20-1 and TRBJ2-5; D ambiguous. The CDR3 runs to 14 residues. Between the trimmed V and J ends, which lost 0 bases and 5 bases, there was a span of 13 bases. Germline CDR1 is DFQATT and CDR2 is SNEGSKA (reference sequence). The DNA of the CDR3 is TGCAGTGCTAGAGACCCCACGGGCGGTGAGACCCAGTACTTC. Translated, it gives CSARDPTGGETQYF.

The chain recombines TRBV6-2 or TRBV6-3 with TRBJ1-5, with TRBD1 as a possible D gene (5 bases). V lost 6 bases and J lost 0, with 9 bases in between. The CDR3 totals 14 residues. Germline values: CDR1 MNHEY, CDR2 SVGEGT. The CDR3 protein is CASRAGASNQPQHF. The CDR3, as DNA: TGTGCCAGCAGAGCCGGGGCTAGCAATCAGCCCCAGCATTTT.

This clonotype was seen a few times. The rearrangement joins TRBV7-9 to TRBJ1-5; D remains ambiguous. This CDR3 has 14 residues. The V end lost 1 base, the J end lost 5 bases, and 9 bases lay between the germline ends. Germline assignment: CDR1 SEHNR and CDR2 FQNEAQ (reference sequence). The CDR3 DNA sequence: TGTGCCAGCAGCTTAGATCGGATTGATCAGCCCCAGCATTTT. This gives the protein CASSLDRIDQPQHF.

The CDR3 reads CASSLAGQGRGGYTF. The CDR3 nucleotides read TGCGCCAGCAGCTTGGCAGGACAGGGGAGAGGCGGCTACACCTTC. The chain is built from TRBV5-1 and TRBJ1-2, with TRBD1 identical over 9 bases. Germline values: CDR1 SGHRS, CDR2 YFSETQ. The J segment lost 8 bases and the V segment lost 0 bases, leaving 8 bases of the junction unmatched. The CDR3 covers 15 residues.

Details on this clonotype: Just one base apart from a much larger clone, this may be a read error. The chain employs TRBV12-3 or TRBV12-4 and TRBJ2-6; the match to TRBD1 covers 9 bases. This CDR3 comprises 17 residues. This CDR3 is CASHAGQGFSGATVLTF. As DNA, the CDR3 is TGTGCCTCACACGCGGGACAGGGTTTTTCTGGGGCCACCGTCCTGACTTTC.

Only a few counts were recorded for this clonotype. DNA of the CDR3: TGTGCCAGCAGCTCTTGGGGGACTCGGCTGGAGCAGTTCTTC. This encodes CASSSWGTRLEQFF. V usage is TRBV12-3 or TRBV12-4 and J usage is TRBJ2-1; tentatively, D is TRBD2 (6 bases). Trimming removed 6 bases from V and 10 bases from J, with 19 bases in between. The CDR3 contains 14 residues.

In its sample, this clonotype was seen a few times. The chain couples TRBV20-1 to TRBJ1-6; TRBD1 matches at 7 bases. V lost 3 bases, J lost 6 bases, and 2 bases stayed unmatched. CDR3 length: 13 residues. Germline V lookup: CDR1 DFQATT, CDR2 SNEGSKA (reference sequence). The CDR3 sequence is CSASGDSNSPLHF. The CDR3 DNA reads TGCAGTGCTAGTGGGGACAGTAATTCACCCCTCCACTTT.